The rows below give T cell receptor beta chains drawn from one sample of a study of response to subunit inactivated influenza vaccine. One entry per CDR3 protein results from TCRdb running MiXCR on the RT-PCR reads. The sample shows roughly 670,000 distinct CDR3 sequences, 13% to 15% of them seen only once. Sequenced material: PBMCs from blood, taken roughly 2 weeks before vaccination. These receptor sequences come from a man in his fifties or sixties who received an inactivated influenza vaccine. CDR3s include the opening cysteine and the closing phenylalanine or tryptophan. D genes are given only for firm matches. The size of a clone is reported for some rows only, either as once, few or many, or as a class for expanded clones.

j_gene: TRBJ1-2; d_gene: TRBD1; v_gene: TRBV20-1; abundance: many; CDR3aa: CSASGQGVYGYTF; CDR3nt: TGCAGTGCCAGCGGACAGGGGGTTTATGGCTACACCTTC
j_gene: TRBJ2-1; d_gene: TRBD2; v_gene: TRBV7-6; abundance: NA; CDR3aa: CASRRGGKSDEQFF; CDR3nt: TGTGCCAGCAGGCGGGGGGGCAAGTCCGATGAGCAGTTCTTC
j_gene: TRBJ2-1; d_gene: TRBD2; v_gene: TRBV12-3/TRBV12-4; abundance: few; CDR3aa: CASSAVARGEDEQFF; CDR3nt: TGTGCCAGCAGTGCCGTAGCGCGGGGGGAGGATGAGCAGTTCTTC
j_gene: TRBJ2-1; d_gene: TRBD1; v_gene: TRBV2; abundance: NA; CDR3aa: CASSPDRPQYNEQFF; CDR3nt: TGTGCCAGCAGTCCGGACAGGCCCCAGTACAATGAGCAGTTCTTC
j_gene: TRBJ2-3; d_gene: NA; v_gene: TRBV9; abundance: few; CDR3aa: CASSVEWSVIPDTQYF; CDR3nt: TGTGCCAGCAGCGTAGAGTGGTCGGTGATTCCAGATACGCAGTATTTT
j_gene: TRBJ1-5; d_gene: TRBD1; v_gene: TRBV5-6; abundance: NA; CDR3aa: CASSLRDSVSNQPQHF; CDR3nt: TGTGCCAGCAGCTTGCGGGACAGCGTTAGCAATCAGCCCCAGCATTTT
j_gene: TRBJ2-5; d_gene: TRBD2; v_gene: TRBV3-1; abundance: NA; CDR3aa: CASRLSGGNLQETQYF; CDR3nt: TGTGCCAGCAGGCTAAGCGGGGGGAACCTCCAAGAGACCCAGTACTTC
j_gene: TRBJ2-5; d_gene: TRBD1; v_gene: TRBV5-6; abundance: few; CDR3aa: CASSGGQGGIGETQYF; CDR3nt: TGTGCCAGCAGCGGAGGACAGGGGGGAATCGGAGAGACCCAGTACTTC
j_gene: TRBJ2-7; d_gene: NA; v_gene: TRBV10-3; abundance: few; CDR3aa: CAIREEVSGGAMGEQYF; CDR3nt: TGTGCCATCAGGGAGGAGGTTAGCGGAGGGGCTATGGGCGAGCAGTACTTC
j_gene: TRBJ2-2; d_gene: NA; v_gene: TRBV6-2/TRBV6-3; abundance: many; CDR3aa: CASRSLRGGTGELFF; CDR3nt: TGTGCCAGCAGATCCCTCAGGGGTGGCACCGGGGAGCTGTTTTTT
j_gene: TRBJ1-2; d_gene: NA; v_gene: TRBV6-5; abundance: many; CDR3aa: CASSYSAGANYGYTF; CDR3nt: TGTGCCAGCAGTTACTCGGCCGGAGCTAACTATGGCTACACCTTC
j_gene: TRBJ2-3; d_gene: NA; v_gene: TRBV11-2; abundance: few; CDR3aa: CACSFTGERAIFF; CDR3nt: TGTGCCTGCAGCTTTACAGGAGAGAGGGCTATTTTCTTT
j_gene: TRBJ1-1; d_gene: NA; v_gene: TRBV20-1; abundance: NA; CDR3aa: CSASRSHPNTEAFF; CDR3nt: TGCAGTGCTAGTCGGAGTCACCCGAACACTGAAGCTTTCTTT
j_gene: TRBJ2-2; d_gene: NA; v_gene: TRBV5-1; abundance: few; CDR3aa: CASSLLPNTGDLFF; CDR3nt: TGCGCCAGCAGCTTGCTCCCGAACACCGGGGACCTGTTTTTT